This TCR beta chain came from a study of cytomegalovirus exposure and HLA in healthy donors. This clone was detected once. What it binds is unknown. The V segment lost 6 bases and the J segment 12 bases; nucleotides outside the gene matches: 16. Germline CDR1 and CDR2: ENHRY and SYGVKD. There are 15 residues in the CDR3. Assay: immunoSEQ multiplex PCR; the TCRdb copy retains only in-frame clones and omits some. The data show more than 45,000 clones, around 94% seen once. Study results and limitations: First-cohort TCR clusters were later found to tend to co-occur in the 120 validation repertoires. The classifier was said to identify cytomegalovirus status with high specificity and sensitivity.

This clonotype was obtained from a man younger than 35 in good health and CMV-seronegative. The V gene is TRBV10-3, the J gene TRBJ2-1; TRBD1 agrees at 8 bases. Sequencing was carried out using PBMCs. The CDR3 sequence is CAISGGQVLIGGQFF. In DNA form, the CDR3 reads TGTGCCATCAGCGGGGGACAGGTCCTTATCGGTGGGCAGTTCTTC.